This T cell receptor (beta chain) was captured in a study of T cells after yellow fever vaccination. In making TCR cDNA, 5'RACE template switching added a universal primer site and UMIs to it. TCRdb redid the calling of the 5' RACE reads with MiXCR, one entry per CDR3 protein. Here the sample spans just under 600,000 distinct CDR3 sequences, less than 15% being singletons. Germline CDR1 reads DFQATT; CDR2 reads SNEGSKA (reference sequence). Trimming pared 2 bases from V and 3 bases from J, leaving 11 bases between. The CDR3 consists of 14 residues. This receptor was obtained from a man aged 25 to 45 who received the YFV17D yellow fever vaccine. The chain employs TRBV20-1 and TRBJ2-1; D is ambiguous. This sample comprised PBMCs, obtained on the day of the yellow fever booster vaccination. The CDR3 nucleotides read TGCAGTGCTAGACTATCGGTGAACTACAATGAGCAGTTCTTC. Its protein product is CSARLSVNYNEQFF.